The clone carrying this TCR beta chain was counted a few times. The antigen remains undetermined. The entry originates in a study of CD4 T cells in relation to SARS-CoV-2 and coronaviruses. Study background: ViraFEST: roughly 10-day antigen culture of PBMCs, then TCR beta CDR3 sequencing. No peptide or an HIV-1 Nef peptide pool served as negative control. Shared crossreactive spike epitopes were mapped to their HLA restriction.

The unexposed donors gave CD4+ T cells in about 2011-2018, prior to COVID-19. The cells were cultured for roughly 11 days before CD4+ T cells were isolated. Cells permitting, SARS-CoV-2 S/N and four cold-coronavirus spikes were tested on unexposed-donor CD4+ T cells. The protocol was immunoSEQ multiplex PCR, while the TCRdb copy is restricted to in-frame clones and leaves out a portion. The repertoire consists of more than 20,000 clones, with around 76% occurring once and the leading ten covering about 10%. Trimming shortened V by 3 bases and J by 0 bases, and 15 bases separated the two germline ends. The CDR3 is 16 residues long. From germline, CDR1 is SGHTA and CDR2 FQGNSA.

The chain links TRBV7-2 to TRBJ2-7, with D possibly being TRBD1 (5 bases). Sequencing input: CD4+ T cells from PBMCs, cultured in vitro. The receptor's source is a human donor in good health. The CDR3 DNA reads TGTGCCAGCAGCTTTATAGACAGCTGGAGCTCCTACGAGCAGTACTTC. Translation: CASSFIDSWSSYEQYF.